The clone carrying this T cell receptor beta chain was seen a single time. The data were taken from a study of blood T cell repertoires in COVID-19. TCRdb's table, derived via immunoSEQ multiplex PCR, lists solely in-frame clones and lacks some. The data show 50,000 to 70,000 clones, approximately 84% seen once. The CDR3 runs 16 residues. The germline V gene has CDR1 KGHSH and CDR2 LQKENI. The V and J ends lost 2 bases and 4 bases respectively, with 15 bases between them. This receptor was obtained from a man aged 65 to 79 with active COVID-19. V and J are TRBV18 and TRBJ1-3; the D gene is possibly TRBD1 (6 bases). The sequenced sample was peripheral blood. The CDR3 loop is CASSPFAGEGGNTIYF. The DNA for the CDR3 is TGTGCCAGCTCACCATTTGCAGGGGAGGGCGGAAACACCATATATTTT.